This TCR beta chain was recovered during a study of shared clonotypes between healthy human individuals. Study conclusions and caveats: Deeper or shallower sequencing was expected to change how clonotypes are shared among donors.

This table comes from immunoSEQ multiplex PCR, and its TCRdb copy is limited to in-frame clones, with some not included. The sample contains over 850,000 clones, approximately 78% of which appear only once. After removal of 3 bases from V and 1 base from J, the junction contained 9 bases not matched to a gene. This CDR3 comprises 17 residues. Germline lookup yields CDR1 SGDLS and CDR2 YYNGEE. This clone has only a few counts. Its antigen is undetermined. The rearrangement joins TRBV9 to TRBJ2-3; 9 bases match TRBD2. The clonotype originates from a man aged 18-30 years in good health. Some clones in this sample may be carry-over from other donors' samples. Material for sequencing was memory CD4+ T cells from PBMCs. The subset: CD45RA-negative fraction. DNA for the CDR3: TGTGCCAGCAGCGCGACCGGGACTAGCTCAGGCACAGATACGCAGTATTTT. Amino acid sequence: CASSATGTSSGTDTQYF.